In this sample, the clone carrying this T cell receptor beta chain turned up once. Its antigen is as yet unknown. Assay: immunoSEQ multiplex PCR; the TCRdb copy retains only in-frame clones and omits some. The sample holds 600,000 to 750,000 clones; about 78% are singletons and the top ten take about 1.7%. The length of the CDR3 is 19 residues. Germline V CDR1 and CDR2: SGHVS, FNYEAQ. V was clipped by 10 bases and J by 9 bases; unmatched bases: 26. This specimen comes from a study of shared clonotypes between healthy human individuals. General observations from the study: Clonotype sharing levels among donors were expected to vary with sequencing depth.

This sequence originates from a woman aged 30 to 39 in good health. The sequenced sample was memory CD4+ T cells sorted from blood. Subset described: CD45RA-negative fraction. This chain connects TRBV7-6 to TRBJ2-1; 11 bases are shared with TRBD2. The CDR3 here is CANSLRTGRVAGGPFEQFF. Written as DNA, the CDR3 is TGTGCCAACTCTCTGAGGACAGGGAGGGTAGCGGGAGGGCCGTTTGAGCAGTTCTTC.